This T cell receptor beta chain was identified during a study of T cell responses to AZD1222 COVID-19 vaccine. Study-level information: Second doses at about 4 or about 12 weeks were pooled.

Study outcomes and limitations: Clonal diversity may have been underestimated in mostly white British donors. Nearly half of spike-specific TCRs reportedly go after variant regions that carry no mutations. Spike-specific TCR breadth and depth rose after two AZD1222 doses.

Sequencing used immunoSEQ multiplex PCR; TCRdb keeps in-frame clones, though not all of them. The sample has 120,000 to 150,000 clones; approximately 88% are singletons. The CDR3 extends over 15 amino acids. Germline CDR1 is ENHRY and CDR2 is SYGVKD. V was shortened by 4 bases and J by 1 base, with 10 bases between the two germline ends. As regards this clone: Its antigen is as yet unknown.

This specimen consisted of peripheral blood, obtained on day 0 of AZD1222 vaccination. This receptor was obtained from an adult in good health. The chain employs TRBV10-3 and TRBJ2-2; TRBD2 is a possible D gene (5 bases). CDR3 sequence reads: CAISGGVLNTGELFF. The CDR3 region has the DNA TGTGCCATCAGTGGGGGAGTCTTGAACACCGGGGAGCTGTTTTTT.